Detailed here is one TCR beta chain. Ten or more counts support this clone. No cognate antigen has been identified for it. Base qualities are not at hand, and no much larger clone is one base apart. The donors belonged to the validation cohort of around 130 subjects, which was separate from the roughly 670-subject first cohort. Libraries were prepared through the immunoSEQ multiplex PCR assay. The original methods were these. A statistical classification framework was built for diagnosing cytomegalovirus status from the catalog of TCR beta chain sequences. TCRdb re-hosts the immuneACCESS table, in-frame sequences only. Its copies lack some clones; in the studies checked, an unresolved V gene accounts for under half of them, and the cause for the rest is not known. The V and J calls and clone size come from that table; D and trimming were worked out from the DNA. The sample yields about 200,000 clones; roughly 88% were counted once. The top ten clones comprise roughly 1.6% of the sample.

From its cysteine to its phenylalanine, the CDR3 spans 15 amino acids. Just the 45-base CDR3 DNA is kept, in frame starting at base 1. Trimming leaves V shorter by 4 bases and J shorter by 2 bases, with the junction holding 5 bases beyond the gene matches. From a lookup of the germline V gene, CDR1 and CDR2 are LGHNA and YNFKEQ. This record comes from a study of cytomegalovirus exposure and HLA in healthy donors (dated by TCRdb to about 2017). For context, the study as a whole: According to a later analysis, one platform produced both the 120 validation repertoires and the approximately 670 repertoires of the first cohort. The study was designed to test whether signatures of past pathogen exposure could be identified by cataloging public T cell receptors. Besides the first cohort of approximately 670 subjects, a separate validation cohort made up of roughly 120 different subjects was used. To predict cytomegalovirus infection status, the study brought together high-throughput TCR immunosequencing, statistical association of individual TCRs with disease status, and machine learning.

General findings and caveats noted by the study authors: While some public TCRs were present in many individuals, most TCR sequences turned up only very rarely across donors. According to the authors, the approach could potentially be generalized to other disease states and immunological phenotypes. In both the original and validation cohorts, the classifier was reported to diagnose cytomegalovirus status with high specificity and sensitivity. All 120 or so repertoires were used to score co-occurrence in the validation cohort in a later analysis, because that analysis had no HLA typing for the cohort. Three of the identified cytomegalovirus-associated TCR beta chains were confirmed in vitro to be specific for cytomegalovirus antigens. In a later analysis, TCRs clustered in the first cohort were found to also tend to co-occur in the approximately 120 validation repertoires, with about 94% of cluster scores above 0. The study listed approximately 150 TCR beta chains as associated with cytomegalovirus.

The clonotype was recovered from a young woman in good health and CMV-seronegative. Recombination connected TRBV4-2 to TRBJ2-5, and TRBD2 aligns with 9 junction nucleotides. Sequencing was performed on PBMCs. The CDR3 protein: CASSLSGGGQETQYF. The DNA sequence follows: TGTGCCAGCAGCCTTAGCGGGGGCGGACAAGAGACCCAGTACTTC.